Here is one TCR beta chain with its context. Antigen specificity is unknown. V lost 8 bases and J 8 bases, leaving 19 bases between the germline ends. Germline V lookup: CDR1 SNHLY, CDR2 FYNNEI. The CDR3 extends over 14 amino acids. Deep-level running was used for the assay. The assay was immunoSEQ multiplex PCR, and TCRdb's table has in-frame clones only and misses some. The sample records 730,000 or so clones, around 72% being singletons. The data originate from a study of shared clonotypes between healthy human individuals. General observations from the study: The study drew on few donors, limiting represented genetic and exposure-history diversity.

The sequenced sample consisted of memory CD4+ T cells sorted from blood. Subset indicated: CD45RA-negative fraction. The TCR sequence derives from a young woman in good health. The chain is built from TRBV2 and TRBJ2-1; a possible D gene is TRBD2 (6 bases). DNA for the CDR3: TGTGCCAGCGGAAGCGGACTACCCCTCCATGAGCAGTTCTTC. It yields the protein CASGSGLPLHEQFF.